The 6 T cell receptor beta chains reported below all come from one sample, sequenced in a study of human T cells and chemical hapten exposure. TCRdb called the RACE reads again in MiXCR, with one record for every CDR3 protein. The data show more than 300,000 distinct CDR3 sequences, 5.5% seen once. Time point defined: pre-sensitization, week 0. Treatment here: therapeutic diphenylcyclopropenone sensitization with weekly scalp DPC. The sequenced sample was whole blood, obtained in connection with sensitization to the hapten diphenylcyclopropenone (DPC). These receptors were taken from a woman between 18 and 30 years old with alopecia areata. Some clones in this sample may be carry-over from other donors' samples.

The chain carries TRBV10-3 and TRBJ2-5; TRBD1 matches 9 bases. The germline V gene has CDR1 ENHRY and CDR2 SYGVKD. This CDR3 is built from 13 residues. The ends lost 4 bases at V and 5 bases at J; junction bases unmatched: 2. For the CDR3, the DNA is TGTGCCATCAGTGGGGACAGGGCGGAGACCCAGTACTTC. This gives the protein CAISGDRAETQYF.

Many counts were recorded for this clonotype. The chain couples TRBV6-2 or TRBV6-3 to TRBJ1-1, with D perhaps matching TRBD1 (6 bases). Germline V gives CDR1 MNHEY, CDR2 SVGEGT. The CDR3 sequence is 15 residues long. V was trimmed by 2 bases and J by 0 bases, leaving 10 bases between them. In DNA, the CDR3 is TGTGCCAGCAGTTACGCCAGGGGAATGAACACTGAAGCTTTCTTT. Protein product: CASSYARGMNTEAFF.

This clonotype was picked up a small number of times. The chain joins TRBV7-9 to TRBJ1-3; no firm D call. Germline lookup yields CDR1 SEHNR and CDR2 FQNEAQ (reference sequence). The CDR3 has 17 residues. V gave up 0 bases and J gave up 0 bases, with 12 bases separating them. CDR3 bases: TGTGCCAGCAGCTTAGCGTTGGGCGGCCCCTCTGGAAACACCATATATTTT. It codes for CASSLALGGPSGNTIYF.

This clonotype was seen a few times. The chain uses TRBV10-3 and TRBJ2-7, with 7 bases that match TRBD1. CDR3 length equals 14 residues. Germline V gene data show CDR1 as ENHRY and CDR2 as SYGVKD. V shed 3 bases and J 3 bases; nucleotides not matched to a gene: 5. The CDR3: CAISEQGSSYEQYF. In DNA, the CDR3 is TGTGCCATCAGTGAACAGGGGTCCAGCTACGAGCAGTACTTC.

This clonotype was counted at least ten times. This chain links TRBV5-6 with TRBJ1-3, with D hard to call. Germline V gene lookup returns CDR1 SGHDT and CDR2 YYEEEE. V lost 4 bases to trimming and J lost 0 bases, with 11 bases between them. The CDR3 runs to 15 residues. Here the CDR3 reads CASSIPYGSGNTIYF. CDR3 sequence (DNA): TGTGCCAGCAGCATCCCCTACGGCTCTGGAAACACCATATATTTT.

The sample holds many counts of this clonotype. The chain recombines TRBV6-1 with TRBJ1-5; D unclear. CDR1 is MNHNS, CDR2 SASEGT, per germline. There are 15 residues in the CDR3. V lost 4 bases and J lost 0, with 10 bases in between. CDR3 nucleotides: TGTGCCAGCAGTGTTGCCCCCTCTAGCAATCAGCCCCAGCATTTT. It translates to CASSVAPSSNQPQHF.